A single sample is the source of the 11 T cell receptor beta chains below, sequenced in a study of cytomegalovirus exposure and HLA in healthy donors. PCR primers comprised 60 Vbeta and 13 Jbeta primers. Clones were sequenced by immunoSEQ multiplex PCR, and TCRdb holds only the in-frame ones, with some missing. The data show roughly 180,000 clones, roughly 75% seen once. Sequencing was done on a sample of PBMCs. Every receptor here comes from a female donor in good health and CMV-seronegative.

CDR3 sequence reads: CASRPSGWQRSNQPQHF. DNA for the CDR3: TGTGCCAGCAGACCCTCGGGATGGCAGAGGAGCAATCAGCCCCAGCATTTT. This sequence joins TRBV28 and TRBJ1-5; D remains unclear. The germline gives CDR1 MDHEN, CDR2 SYDVKM. V was trimmed by 6 bases and J by 1 base, leaving 19 bases between them. The length of the CDR3 is 17 residues.

This clone was found a few times. This chain joins TRBV19 and TRBJ2-1; D is uncertain. The CDR3 runs to 14 residues. CDR1 and CDR2 (germline): LNHDA, SQIVND (reference sequence). Trimming shortened V by 3 bases and J by 4 bases, and 10 bases separated the two germline ends. The CDR3 is CASSISSGYNEQFF. The DNA for the CDR3 is TGTGCCAGTAGTATTTCGTCCGGTTACAATGAGCAGTTCTTC.

For this clone: At the DNA level, this CDR3 is encoded by other sequences in the same sample as well. The chain links TRBV5-1 to TRBJ2-3; 8 positions agree with TRBD2. V gave up 1 base and J gave up 0 bases; unmatched junction bases: 4. Per the germline V gene, CDR1 is SGHRS and CDR2 is YFSETQ. CDR3 length: 16 residues. The CDR3 DNA is TGCGCCAGCAGCTTGACTAGCGGAACTAGCACAGATACGCAGTATTTT. Its translation is CASSLTSGTSTDTQYF.

The chain recombines TRBV5-1 with TRBJ2-5, with 9 bases that match TRBD2. V was pared by 0 bases and J by 5 bases, with 8 bases of the junction left unmatched. The CDR3 totals 16 residues. Germline V gene lookup returns CDR1 SGHRS and CDR2 YFSETQ. CDR3 nucleotide sequence: TGCGCCAGCAGCTTGGCCCTGGCGGGGGGGCAGGAGACCCAGTACTTC. Amino acids: CASSLALAGGQETQYF.

This clone has just one count. J is TRBJ1-1 and V is TRBV7-2; D may be TRBD1 (5 bases). This CDR3 has 15 residues. Trimming took off 5 bases at V and 0 bases at J, with 13 bases between the two ends. Germline V gene data show CDR1 as SGHTA and CDR2 as FQGNSA. The DNA of the CDR3 is TGTGCCAGCAGCCCAGATTGGGGGGTGAACACTGAAGCTTTCTTT. The encoded protein is CASSPDWGVNTEAFF.

The chain has TRBV28 and TRBJ1-1; D is perhaps TRBD1 (5 bases). V dropped 5 bases and J dropped 0 bases, with 13 bases sitting between them. CDR1 is MDHEN and CDR2 is SYDVKM in the germline V gene. CDR3 length: 15 residues. The chain's CDR3 is CASSPSGQMNTEAFF. The CDR3 bases are TGTGCCAGCAGTCCCTCAGGGCAGATGAACACTGAAGCTTTCTTT. The whole variable domain, filled in from reference TRBV28 and TRBJ1-1, reads DVKVTQSSRYLVKRTGEKVFLECVQDMDHENMFWYRQDPGLGLRLIYFSYDVKMKEKGDIPEGYSVSREKKERFSLILESASTNQTSMYLCASSPSGQMNTEAFFGQGTRLTVV.

V usage is TRBV11-2 and J usage is TRBJ2-1; 8 nucleotides agree with TRBD2. This CDR3 is built from 18 residues. The germline V gene encodes CDR1 SGHAT and CDR2 FQNNGV. V trimming: 1 base; J trimming: 3 bases; junction bases outside the gene matches: 11. CDR3: CASSLGGIAGLGYNEQFF. DNA of the CDR3: TGTGCCAGCAGCTTAGGCGGCATTGCGGGACTAGGCTACAATGAGCAGTTCTTC.

This clone was detected once. The J gene is TRBJ2-7, the V gene TRBV10-1, with D maybe TRBD2 (5 bases). V was cut by 0 bases and J by 2 bases, with 8 bases left in between. The CDR3 length is 14 residues. Germline values: CDR1 WNHNN, CDR2 SYGVQD (reference sequence). The CDR3: CASSESRVPYEQYF. The CDR3 DNA reads as TGCGCCAGCAGTGAGTCGAGGGTCCCCTACGAGCAGTACTTC.

The V call is TRBV7-2, the J call TRBJ1-2; a weak D match, TRBD1 (5 bases). The V and J ends lost 1 base and 1 base respectively, with 7 bases between them. The germline V gene has CDR1 SGHTA and CDR2 FQGNSA. The CDR3 runs 14 residues. The CDR3 sequence is CASSLDRRNYGYTF. In DNA form, the CDR3 reads TGTGCCAGCAGCTTAGACAGGCGTAACTATGGCTACACCTTC.

The chain recombines TRBV7-2 with TRBJ2-7; D ambiguous. With 6 bases removed from V and 3 bases from J, the gap between germline ends came to 15 bases. In germline, CDR1 is SGHTA, CDR2 FQGNSA. This CDR3 has 14 amino acids. DNA of the CDR3: TGTGCCAGCAGTCCCGAGGCAGTGTTCTACGAGCAGTACTTC. It yields the protein CASSPEAVFYEQYF.

The V gene is TRBV7-3, the J gene TRBJ2-1; 16 bases are shared with TRBD2. CDR3 length: 18 residues. The V gene end was trimmed by 0 bases and the J gene end by 9 bases; junction bases not matched to a gene: 8. Germline assignment: CDR1 SGHTA and CDR2 FQGTGA. The CDR3 loop reads CASSLTTPGTSGRGEQFF. CDR3 DNA: TGTGCCAGCAGCTTAACGACGCCTGGGACTAGCGGGAGGGGTGAGCAGTTCTTC.